One and the same sample provided the 11 T cell receptor beta chains below, sequenced in a study of T cell changes during pregnancy in multiple sclerosis. Method: immunoSEQ multiplex PCR; TCRdb's copy keeps in-frame clones and lacks some. The sample includes tens of thousands of clones, about 92% seen only once; the top ten take around 2.2%. Sample: peripheral blood, taken in the second trimester of pregnancy. The receptor set was obtained from a female donor in good health, enrolled as a control in a pregnancy study.

V gene TRBV6-6 combines with J gene TRBJ2-7; TRBD2 might be the D (6 bases). V shed 2 bases and J shed 4 bases, with 15 bases lying between them. The germline V gene has CDR1 MNHNY and CDR2 SVGAGI (reference sequence). The CDR3 has 15 amino acids. CDR3 bases: TGTGCCAGCAGTTACCATCCGGGGGAGGCTTACGAGCAGTACTTC. Protein sequence: CASSYHPGEAYEQYF.

The chain links TRBV5-5 to TRBJ1-3; D ambiguous. CDR3 size: 13 residues. Trimming removed 6 bases from V and 9 bases from J, with 16 bases in between. Germline CDR1 SGHKS, CDR2 YYEKEE (reference sequence). CDR3 sequence: CASKGLFSGTIYF. CDR3 nucleotides: TGTGCCAGCAAAGGACTATTCTCAGGCACCATATATTTT.

The chain is built from TRBV28 and TRBJ1-1; 9 bases line up with TRBD1. The V segment lost 3 bases and the J segment 8 bases; nucleotides outside the gene matches: 4. CDR1 MDHEN and CDR2 SYDVKM come from the germline V gene. This CDR3 is built from 13 residues. The CDR3 region is CASSLLGTGEAFF. For the CDR3, the DNA is TGTGCCAGCAGTTTGTTGGGGACAGGGGAAGCTTTCTTT.

V is TRBV28 and J is TRBJ1-4; 9 nucleotides line up with TRBD1. V lost 11 bases to trimming and J lost 5 bases; unmatched junction nucleotides: 3. Germline CDR1 reads MDHEN; CDR2 reads SYDVKM. There are 12 residues in the CDR3. The CDR3 sequence: CASGQGNEKLFF. The CDR3 DNA reads TGTGCCTCTGGACAGGGGAATGAAAAACTGTTTTTT.

The chain employs TRBV9 and TRBJ1-4; 10 bases line up with TRBD1. The germline V gene encodes CDR1 SGDLS and CDR2 YYNGEE. The CDR3 is 14 residues long. V lost 4 bases and J lost 7; bases outside the gene matches: 4. CDR3 region: CASSLGQGSEKLFF. In DNA form, the CDR3 reads TGTGCCAGCAGCTTGGGACAGGGGTCTGAAAAACTGTTTTTT.

V usage is TRBV7-3 and J usage is TRBJ2-3; unclear D gene. Germline V lookup: CDR1 SGHTA, CDR2 FQGTGA. CDR3 length: 13 residues. The V end was cut by 3 bases, the J end by 6 bases, with 10 bases between. DNA of the CDR3: TGTGCCAGCAGCTTTAGCCCCTCGGATACGCAGTATTTT. Its translation: CASSFSPSDTQYF.

The chain is built from TRBV13 and TRBJ1-2, with 9 positions matching TRBD1. The trim removed 5 bases at V and 2 bases at J, leaving 6 bases unmatched. This CDR3 is built from 15 residues. The V gene's germline CDR1 is PRHDT and CDR2 FYEKMQ (reference sequence). CDR3 bases: TGTGCCAGCAGCGTGGGACAGGGAGTCAACTATGGCTACACCTTC. This encodes CASSVGQGVNYGYTF.

The gene calls are TRBV11-3 and TRBJ1-1; perhaps TRBD1 as D (5 bases). V shed 3 bases and J shed 0 bases, with 5 bases lying between them. This CDR3 has 13 amino acids. Germline V lookup: CDR1 SGHNT, CDR2 YENEEA. The CDR3 protein is CASSLTVNTEAFF. Written as DNA, the CDR3 is TGTGCCAGCAGCTTGACAGTGAACACTGAAGCTTTCTTT.

This chain connects TRBV4-3 to TRBJ2-7, with D tentatively TRBD1 (6 bases). The length of the CDR3 is 13 residues. V lost 5 bases, J lost 1 base, and 9 bases lay in between. Germline lookup yields CDR1 LGHNA and CDR2 YSLEER. Here the CDR3 DNA reads TGCGCCAGCAGCACGCAGGGGTCCTACGAGCAGTACTTC. Translated: CASSTQGSYEQYF.

The rearrangement uses TRBV5-5 and TRBJ2-5; 8 bases map to TRBD1. The CDR3 loop spans 16 amino acids. The germline V gene has CDR1 SGHKS and CDR2 YYEKEE (reference sequence). Losses at the gene ends were 1 base for V and 1 base for J; bases not matched to a gene: 6. CDR3: CASSLMRDRLQETQYF. CDR3 in DNA: TGTGCCAGCAGCTTGATGAGGGACAGGCTCCAAGAGACCCAGTACTTC.

The chain employs TRBV27 and TRBJ1-6, with D perhaps TRBD1 (6 bases). Germline V gene data show CDR1 as MNHEY and CDR2 as SMNVEV (reference sequence). The CDR3 spans 17 residues. The V end was cut by 0 bases, the J end by 6 bases, with 15 bases between. Here the CDR3 DNA reads TGTGCCAGCAGTTTATCGATAGGGGGACAACTTAATTCACCCCTCCACTTT. Amino acids: CASSLSIGGQLNSPLHF.